This TCR beta chain was identified in a study of STAT3 mutations in large granular lymphocyte leukemia. The CDR3 totals 15 residues. Germline CDR1 SGHRS, CDR2 YFSETQ. Trimming removed 0 bases at V and 6 bases at J, with 15 bases between. General study points: Every T-LGLL patient had at least one immunodominant TCRbeta clonotype.

Some clones are missing from TCRdb's copy, which holds only in-frame ones; the method was immunoSEQ multiplex PCR. The repertoire holds around 39,000 clones, with about 88% as singletons. As concerns this clone: The antigen is unknown.

Sequenced sample: PBMCs. The TCR comes from a human donor with T large granular lymphocyte leukemia. Some clones in this sample may be carry-over from other donors' samples. The chain has TRBV5-1 and TRBJ1-2, with D possibly matching TRBD1 (6 bases). CDR3 protein: CASSLVVGGGDGYTF. The CDR3 DNA follows: TGCGCCAGCAGCTTGGTAGTTGGGGGCGGGGATGGCTACACCTTC.